These 3 T cell receptor beta chains originate from one sample sequenced in a study of TIL therapy for anti-PD-1-resistant metastatic lung cancer. Specified time point: pre-treatment sample, taken before nivolumab and TIL therapy. The immunoSEQ assay was v3. Sequencing used immunoSEQ multiplex PCR; TCRdb keeps in-frame clones, though not all of them. The sample carries fewer than 40,000 clones, around two thirds recorded once. The sequencing used blood, collected at baseline. The receptors stem from a woman aged 25-80 years with non-small cell lung cancer.

The chain combines TRBV5-1 with TRBJ1-4; TRBD1 matches at 11 bases. V gave up 4 bases and J gave up 5 bases; unmatched junction bases: 7. The CDR3 is 16 amino acids. The V gene's germline CDR1 is SGHRS and CDR2 YFSETQ. The CDR3 is CASSTFGTGGNEKLFF. The CDR3 DNA is TGCGCCAGCAGCACCTTCGGGACAGGGGGAAATGAAAAACTGTTTTTT.

The CDR3 region has the DNA TGTGCCAGCAGGGGCCGGGCAGGGGATACCGGGGAGCTGTTTTTT. Translated, it gives CASRGRAGDTGELFF. The gene calls are TRBV2 and TRBJ2-2; tentatively, D is TRBD1 (6 bases). The CDR3 length is 15 residues. Trimming shortened V by 6 bases and J by 5 bases, and 16 bases separated the two germline ends. The germline V gene has CDR1 SNHLY and CDR2 FYNNEI.

The chain links TRBV28 to TRBJ2-5; weak D call: TRBD2 (7 bases). There are 15 residues in the CDR3. The ends were cut back, 6 bases at V and 1 base at J, with 15 bases in the middle. The germline CDR1 and CDR2 sequences are MDHEN and SYDVKM. The DNA of the CDR3 is TGTGCCAGCAGGGTTCGGGGGGCCCTCCAAGAGACCCAGTACTTC. It specifies CASRVRGALQETQYF.